This T cell receptor (beta chain) was sequenced during a study of CD8+ T cells in alopecia areata. Overall study findings and caveats: Patients shared TCRs less clearly than mice did, possibly owing to HLA. Compared with normal scalp, lesional scalp had higher clonality and more expanded CD8+ clones. Among the cells sequenced in scalp samples are also the resident alphabeta T cells of normal skin.

After removal of 0 bases from V and 4 bases from J, the junction contained 1 base not matched to a gene. Looked up from germline, CDR1 is MRHNA and CDR2 is SNTAGT. The CDR3 is made up of 16 amino acids. Sorting of CD4+ and CD8+ T cells was performed on PBMCs. This clone came up a few times. As yet, its antigen is unknown. Extraction of RNA preceded its reverse transcription into cDNA, which served as the sequencing template. Profiled with immunoSEQ multiplex PCR; TCRdb holds only in-frame clones, not every one. This table holds 110,000 or so clones, roughly 68% found once. Sequencing used CD4+ T cells sorted from blood. This TCR was sampled from a human donor in good health. The chain carries TRBV6-4 and TRBJ2-3, with 13 positions matching TRBD2. The CDR3 DNA reads as TGTGCCAGCAGTGACTCTGGGACTAGCGGGGCAGATACGCAGTATTTT. Residues: CASSDSGTSGADTQYF.